Below are 7 T cell receptor beta chains sequenced from a single sample in a study of T cells in Graves' hyperthyroidism and ophthalmopathy. The investigators amplified TCR beta CDR3 regions from RNA transcripts. HTBI primers were used for first-round RT-PCR of the TCR CDR3. TCRdb used MiXCR to reprocess the multiplex PCR reads, holding one entry per CDR3 protein. The repertoire holds 400,000 to 550,000 distinct CDR3 sequences, roughly 14% seen once, with over 15% in the top ten. The sample consisted of blood. These receptors were collected from a woman between 18 and 30 years old with Graves' hyperthyroidism.

This chain uses TRBV10-3 with TRBJ1-1, with D uncertain. The CDR3 runs to 13 residues. Trimming stripped 2 bases from V and 4 bases from J, with 8 bases between. The germline CDR1 and CDR2 sequences are ENHRY and SYGVKD. The CDR3 loop reads CAISENLATEAFF. DNA of the CDR3: TGTGCCATCAGTGAGAACCTGGCCACTGAAGCTTTCTTT.

This clonotype was seen at least ten times. This chain uses TRBV5-1 with TRBJ2-2; D possibly corresponds to TRBD2 (6 bases). CDR1 and CDR2 (germline): SGHRS, YFSETQ. V dropped 1 base and J dropped 2 bases, with 12 bases sitting between them. CDR3 length: 16 residues. CDR3 nucleotides: TGCGCCAGCAGCTTGTATGGGACTCAAAACACCGGGGAGCTGTTTTTT. Encoded protein: CASSLYGTQNTGELFF.

This clonotype was observed at least ten times. This chain connects TRBV20-1 to TRBJ1-1, with TRBD1 matching over 10 bases. Looked up from germline, CDR1 is DFQATT and CDR2 is SNEGSKA (reference sequence). This CDR3 region has 14 residues. Germline trimming cut 4 bases from V and 1 base from J; bases unmatched to any gene: 3. The CDR3 loop reads CSAIWDRGNTEAFF. The CDR3 DNA reads TGCAGTGCTATATGGGACAGGGGGAACACTGAAGCTTTCTTT.

In this sample, this clonotype turned up many times. The chain combines TRBV2 with TRBJ2-3; 9 positions match TRBD2. J gave up 11 bases and V 4 bases, and 10 bases lay outside the gene matches. CDR1 SNHLY and CDR2 FYNNEI come from the germline V gene. CDR3 length: 14 residues. Here the CDR3 reads CASSALREGRLQYF. DNA of the CDR3: TGTGCCAGCAGTGCATTGCGGGAGGGCCGTCTGCAGTATTTT.

This clonotype was seen repeatedly, ten times or more. This chain links TRBV9 with TRBJ2-5; TRBD2 might be the D (6 bases). V shed 3 bases and J shed 5 bases, with 20 bases lying between them. Per the germline V gene, CDR1 is SGDLS and CDR2 is YYNGEE. The CDR3 loop spans 16 amino acids. CDR3 DNA sequence: TGTGCCAGCAGCGGTCCCCCGGGACTTTTGGGGGAGACCCAGTACTTC. Translated: CASSGPPGLLGETQYF.

V and J are TRBV12-3 or TRBV12-4 and TRBJ2-1; unclear D gene. Trimming pared 5 bases from V and 7 bases from J, leaving 12 bases between. This CDR3 spans 13 amino acids. CDR3 nucleotide sequence: TGTGCCAGCAGTCTGACGGCCCGGAATGAGCAGTTCTTC. It yields the protein CASSLTARNEQFF.

The V gene is TRBV11-2, the J gene TRBJ2-5, with TRBD2 identical over 8 bases. Trimming removed 1 base from V and 4 bases from J; junction bases left unmatched: 11. The CDR3 is made up of 17 amino acids. In germline, CDR1 is SGHAT, CDR2 FQNNGV. DNA of the CDR3: TGTGCCAGCAGCTTAGGAGGGTTAGGGCTAGCGGGAGAGACCCAGTACTTC. It specifies CASSLGGLGLAGETQYF.